This is a list of T cell receptor beta chains from one sample in a study of OX40 agonist ivuxolimab in advanced cancers. Produced via immunoSEQ multiplex PCR; TCRdb's table is partial and in-frame only. Altogether 65,000 to 95,000 clones are present, more than 85% being singletons, with the ten largest covering more than 5.5%. Sequenced material: CD4+ or CD8+ T cells sorted from blood, taken in a trial of the OX40 agonist ivuxolimab. Receptors originate from an adult with an advanced solid tumor such as melanoma, head and neck, liver or kidney cancer. CDR3s include the opening cysteine and the closing phenylalanine or tryptophan. A D gene is named only where the DNA matches it firmly. Clone size, where shown, is once, few, many, or a class for clones that have expanded.

abundance	d_gene	v_gene	j_gene	CDR3nt	CDR3aa
few	.	TRBV5-8	TRBJ2-7	TGTGCCAGCAGCTTGTTGGGACTTTCCTACGAGCAGTACTTC	CASSLLGLSYEQYF
.	.	TRBV6-5	TRBJ2-3	TGTGCCAGCAGACAGGGTTATGAGGATACGCAGTATTTT	CASRQGYEDTQYF
.	TRBD1	TRBV4-1	TRBJ2-5	TGCGCCAGCAGCCCCTTCGGCCAGGGGGCTTTCCAAGAGACCCAGTACTTC	CASSPFGQGAFQETQYF
once	TRBD1	TRBV5-1	TRBJ2-5	TGCGCCAGCAGCTCTGGGACAGGGGGCTCAGAGACCCAGTACTTC	CASSSGTGGSETQYF
few	.	TRBV30	TRBJ1-1	TGTGCCTGGAATAGTGGGGACACTGAAGCTTTCTTT	CAWNSGDTEAFF
.	TRBD1	TRBV6-1	TRBJ2-7	TGTGCCAGCAACCCGACCGGACAGGGAAGGCACGAGCAGTACTTC	CASNPTGQGRHEQYF
.	TRBD1	TRBV28	TRBJ1-3	TGTGCCAGCAGTTTGGTTCCGGGGACAGTCTCTGGAAACACCATATATTTT	CASSLVPGTVSGNTIYF
.	TRBD1	TRBV7-7	TRBJ2-6	TGTGCTAGCAGCCAGGGGGTCTCTGGGGCCAACGTCCTGACTTTC	CASSQGVSGANVLTF
.	TRBD1	TRBV7-3	TRBJ2-5	TGTGCCAGCAGCCAAGGACAGGGGGCGGCGGAGACCCAGTACTTC	CASSQGQGAAETQYF
.	.	TRBV2	TRBJ1-2	TGTGCCAGCAGTGAGCCCAACAGAGTCCCCTATGGCTACACCTTC	CASSEPNRVPYGYTF
.	TRBD1	TRBV19	TRBJ2-7	TGTGCCAGCTCCCGGGACAGGGGAGACGAGCAGTACTTC	CASSRDRGDEQYF
.	TRBD1	TRBV15	TRBJ2-1	TGTGCCACCAGCCGAATGACAGGGAACTACAATGAGCAGTTCTTC	CATSRMTGNYNEQFF
.	TRBD2	TRBV5-1	TRBJ2-7	TGCGCCAGCAGCTTGGAACTAGCGGGAAACTACGAGCAGTACTTC	CASSLELAGNYEQYF
once	TRBD2	TRBV11-3	TRBJ2-1	TGTGCCAGCAGCTCCCGGACTAGCGGGATGTCGAATGAGCAGTTCTTC	CASSSRTSGMSNEQFF
.	TRBD1	TRBV25-1	TRBJ2-2	TGTGCCAGCAGTGGGGGACAGGGCTTGAACACCGGGGAGCTGTTTTTT	CASSGGQGLNTGELFF
.	.	TRBV19	TRBJ1-1	TGTGCCAGTAGTATGAGGGCGGACACTGAAGCTTTCTTT	CASSMRADTEAFF
.	TRBD1	TRBV7-8	TRBJ2-7	TGTGCCAGCAGCTTAGCCCTGGGACAGGGCCGGCAGTACTTC	CASSLALGQGRQYF
.	.	TRBV15	TRBJ2-6	TGTGCCACCAGCAGAGAATCTCTTGGGGCCAACGTCCTGACTTTC	CATSRESLGANVLTF
.	TRBD1	TRBV19	TRBJ1-1	TGTGCCAGTAGTACCACCCGGACAGGGACCGCTGAAGCTTTCTTT	CASSTTRTGTAEAFF
.	TRBD2	TRBV5-4	TRBJ2-1	TGTGCCAGCAGCTTGGCGGGGACTAGCGGGGGCAATGAGCAGTTCTTC	CASSLAGTSGGNEQFF
once	.	TRBV28	TRBJ2-3	TGTGCCAGCAGTTTAGTCGGGGCGGCGGATACGCAGTATTTT	CASSLVGAADTQYF
.	.	TRBV10-1	TRBJ2-1	TGCGCCAGCAGTGAGGGGACCTACAATGAGCAGTTCTTC	CASSEGTYNEQFF
.	.	TRBV7-2	TRBJ2-2	TGTGCCAGCAGCCGGGGACTGCTTCGAACCGGGGAGCTGTTTTTT	CASSRGLLRTGELFF
.	.	TRBV6-5	TRBJ1-4	TGTGCCAGCAGTGAAGGCGGGGGAAAACTGTTTTTT	CASSEGGGKLFF
.	.	TRBV15	TRBJ2-5	TGTGCCACCAGCAGGAGGACACTGCCAACAGAGACCCAGTACTTC	CATSRRTLPTETQYF
.	.	TRBV5-1	TRBJ2-1	TGCGCCAGCAGCTTGGGTAGGAGCTCCTACAATGAGCAGTTCTTC	CASSLGRSSYNEQFF
.	.	TRBV27	TRBJ1-1	TGTGCCAGCAGCAAACGACCGGGGGAAACTGAAGCTTTCTTT	CASSKRPGETEAFF
.	.	TRBV21-1	TRBJ1-5	TGTGCCAGCGGCCGGACGGGGAATCAGCCCCAGCATTTT	CASGRTGNQPQHF
.	.	TRBV27	TRBJ1-4	TGTGCCAGTCATGGGGGGGGCGCAACTAATGAAAAACTGTTTTTT	CASHGGGATNEKLFF
.	TRBD2	TRBV30	TRBJ2-1	TGTGCCTGGAGTGTACCGACTAGCGGTTACAATGAGCAGTTCTTC	CAWSVPTSGYNEQFF
few	.	TRBV6-5	TRBJ2-1	TGTGCCAGCAGTCGGACGAGGACTCCCATTGAGCAGTTCTTC	CASSRTRTPIEQFF
.	.	TRBV2	TRBJ1-5	TGTGCCAGCAGTGAAGTACGTGGGGATCAGCCCCAGCATTTT	CASSEVRGDQPQHF
.	TRBD1	TRBV2	TRBJ2-1	TGTGCCAGCAGTGAAGCGTTGCAGGGGGCCTACAATGAGCAGTTCTTC	CASSEALQGAYNEQFF
.	.	TRBV19	TRBJ2-5	TGTGCCAGTAGTCCCCTGGGCACGGGAGAGACCCAGTACTTC	CASSPLGTGETQYF